Shown below are 15 T cell receptor beta chains from a single sample sequenced in a study of blood T cells in healthy people across ages. Next came a second PCR, run for about 6 to 12 cycles, which used a sample-barcoded 5' primer along with a J-beta primer mix. One entry per CDR3 protein results from TCRdb running MiXCR on the 5' RACE reads. This table holds more than 650,000 distinct CDR3 sequences, 53% found once. The specimen was blood. The source of these receptors is a man at least 80 years old in good health.

This clonotype was counted a few times. V usage is TRBV29-1 and J usage is TRBJ2-1; the match to TRBD2 covers 9 bases. Trimming at V came to 2 bases and at J to 10 bases, leaving 6 bases not matched to a gene. The germline V gene encodes CDR1 SQVTM and CDR2 ANQGSEA. The CDR3 is made up of 13 amino acids. The CDR3 nucleotides are TGCAGCGTTGAATCCGGGACTAGCAGGGAGCAGTTCTTC. Translating it yields CSVESGTSREQFF.

In this sample, this clonotype turned up a few times. The genes are TRBV9 and TRBJ2-1, with D uncertain. The CDR3 runs 13 residues. V was pared by 0 bases and J by 4 bases, with 5 bases between. Germline lookup yields CDR1 SGDLS and CDR2 YYNGEE. In DNA, the CDR3 is TGTGCCAGCAGCGTAGCGCAGTACAATGAGCAGTTCTTC. Its translation: CASSVAQYNEQFF.

This clonotype was seen only a few times. CDR3 sequence reads: CASSFRAGFTDTQYF. The CDR3 DNA is TGTGCCAGCAGCTTCCGAGCGGGTTTCACAGATACGCAGTATTTT. V gene TRBV7-2 combines with J gene TRBJ2-3, with D tentatively TRBD2 (6 bases). The CDR3 covers 15 residues. Germline loops: CDR1 SGHTA, CDR2 FQGNSA. Trimming took off 3 bases at V and 2 bases at J, with 12 bases between the two ends.

V and J are TRBV7-2 and TRBJ2-1; a weak D match, TRBD2 (6 bases). Trimming shortened V by 5 bases and J by 9 bases, and 14 bases separated the two germline ends. Looked up from germline, CDR1 is SGHTA and CDR2 is FQGNSA. This CDR3 region has 13 residues. Here the CDR3 DNA reads TGTGCCAGCAGCCGACGGGGGAGGAGTGAGCAGTTCTTC. Amino acids: CASSRRGRSEQFF.

This clonotype was seen a handful of times. CDR3 DNA: TGTGCCACCAGTGATCCTGGACGTACTGAGCAGTTCTTC. Translated, it gives CATSDPGRTEQFF. The chain recombines TRBV24-1 with TRBJ2-1; D is ambiguous. Trimming shortened V by 3 bases and J by 9 bases, and 11 bases separated the two germline ends. CDR3 length: 13 residues. Germline-derived CDR1 and CDR2 are KGHDR and SFDVKD.

V and J are TRBV5-1 and TRBJ2-1; no definite D call. V was shortened by 4 bases and J by 0 bases, with 11 bases between the two germline ends. The CDR3 length is 15 residues. The V gene's germline CDR1 is SGHRS and CDR2 YFSETQ. CDR3 DNA: TGCGCCAGCAGCGTCGCCACCCTCTCCTACAATGAGCAGTTCTTC. This gives the protein CASSVATLSYNEQFF.

The chain couples TRBV11-2 to TRBJ2-7, with 7 bases matching TRBD1. The V segment lost 4 bases and the J segment 5 bases; nucleotides outside the gene matches: 11. CDR1 and CDR2 (germline): SGHAT, FQNNGV. The CDR3 sequence is 15 residues long. The CDR3, as DNA: TGTGCCAGCAGCTCCCGCCGAAGGGGGCTGGACGAGCAGTACTTC. Translation gives CASSSRRRGLDEQYF.

This clonotype was observed a handful of times. This chain links TRBV29-1 with TRBJ2-5; a weak D match, TRBD2 (5 bases). The V gene's germline CDR1 is SQVTM and CDR2 ANQGSEA. Trimming removed 6 bases from V and 2 bases from J, with 13 bases in between. The CDR3 runs to 13 residues. The CDR3 nucleotides read TGCAGCGTGCGGGCCAGATCTCAAGAGACCCAGTACTTC. Translated: CSVRARSQETQYF.

The genes are TRBV5-1 and TRBJ2-6; D is unresolved. The V gene's germline CDR1 is SGHRS and CDR2 YFSETQ. The CDR3 runs to 17 residues. Deletions cut 0 bases from V and 2 bases from J, with 12 bases between. Here the CDR3 reads CASSLVSGPAGANVLTF. The CDR3 nucleotides read TGCGCCAGCAGCTTGGTGTCAGGACCTGCTGGGGCCAACGTCCTGACTTTC.

CDR3 nucleotides: TGTGCCATCAGTATCGAGGGTGAGACCCAGTACTTC. Translation gives CAISIEGETQYF. This rearrangement joins TRBV10-3 to TRBJ2-5; a possible D gene is TRBD2 (5 bases). The CDR3 extends over 12 amino acids. The V and J ends lost 5 bases and 5 bases respectively, with 9 bases between them. Germline V gene sequence: CDR1 ENHRY, CDR2 SYGVKD.

The chain couples TRBV20-1 to TRBJ2-1; 10 bases match TRBD2. Trimming cost V 4 bases and J 1 base; bases outside gene matches: 10. The CDR3 is 17 residues long. Germline loops: CDR1 DFQATT, CDR2 SNEGSKA (reference sequence). The CDR3 nucleotides read TGCAGTGCTATCTCCGGACTAGCGGAGGCTTCCTACAATGAGCAGTTCTTC. Its protein product is CSAISGLAEASYNEQFF.

The chain joins TRBV29-1 to TRBJ2-1, with 13 nucleotides matching TRBD2. The CDR3 totals 18 residues. V trimming: 1 base; J trimming: 0 bases; junction bases outside the gene matches: 6. Germline V gives CDR1 SQVTM, CDR2 ANQGSEA. The CDR3 here is CSVEGLAGGLGSYNEQFF. CDR3 in DNA: TGCAGCGTTGAAGGACTAGCGGGAGGACTGGGCTCCTACAATGAGCAGTTCTTC.

The chain is built from TRBV4-2 and TRBJ1-1, with D maybe TRBD1 (6 bases). V was cut by 0 bases and J by 2 bases, with 10 bases left in between. This CDR3 region has 15 residues. Germline V gene data show CDR1 as LGHNA and CDR2 as YNFKEQ. The CDR3 DNA reads as TGTGCCAGCAGCCAAGATGCAGGGGCAAACACTGAAGCTTTCTTT. Protein sequence: CASSQDAGANTEAFF.

The rearrangement links TRBV29-1 to TRBJ2-5, with TRBD1 matching over 7 bases. Germline V gene sequence: CDR1 SQVTM, CDR2 ANQGSEA. J was trimmed by 5 bases and V by 0 bases; bases with no gene match: 3. CDR3 size: 13 residues. CDR3 loop: CSVEEDRRETQYF. The CDR3 nucleotides are TGCAGCGTTGAAGAGGACAGGAGGGAGACCCAGTACTTC.

This clonotype turned up a few times. The chain has TRBV12-3 or TRBV12-4 and TRBJ1-2; D remains ambiguous. Deletions cut 2 bases from V and 6 bases from J, with 7 bases between. The CDR3 is made up of 12 amino acids. The CDR3 here is CASSLKSHGYTF. CDR3 in DNA: TGTGCCAGCAGTTTAAAATCCCATGGCTACACCTTC.